Given below is one TCR beta chain in context. Its antigen is not known. The sample is drawn from a study of T cell responses to AZD1222 COVID-19 vaccine. Germline V gene lookup returns CDR1 SGHRS and CDR2 YFSETQ. J gave up 11 bases and V 4 bases, and 15 bases lay outside the gene matches. This CDR3 has 15 amino acids. Study-wide results and limits: Donors were mostly white British, more females; clonal diversity possibly underestimated. Repertoire sampling happened only post peak T cell response.

The method was immunoSEQ multiplex PCR; TCRdb's version includes in-frame clones alone and lacks a portion of them. The sample has 110,000 or so clones, roughly 91% seen once. The chain employs TRBV5-1 and TRBJ1-1; 9 nucleotides align to TRBD1. Specimen: peripheral blood, collected 28 days after the second AZD1222 dose. The source of this sequence is an adult who received the AZD1222 COVID-19 vaccine. The CDR3 DNA reads TGCGCCAGCAGCACAGCCGGGACAGGGAAAAGTGTGGCTTTCTTT. Translated, it gives CASSTAGTGKSVAFF.